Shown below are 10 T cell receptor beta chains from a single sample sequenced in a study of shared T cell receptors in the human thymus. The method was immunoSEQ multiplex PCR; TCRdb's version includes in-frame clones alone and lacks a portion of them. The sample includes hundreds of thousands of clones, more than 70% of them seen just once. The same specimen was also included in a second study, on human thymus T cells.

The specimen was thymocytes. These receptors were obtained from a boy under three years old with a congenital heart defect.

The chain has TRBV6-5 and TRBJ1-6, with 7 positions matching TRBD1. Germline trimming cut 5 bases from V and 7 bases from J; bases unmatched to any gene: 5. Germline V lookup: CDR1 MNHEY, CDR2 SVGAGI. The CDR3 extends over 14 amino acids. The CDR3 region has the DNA TGTGCCAGCAGTAGACAGGGTCCCAATTCACCCCTCCACTTT. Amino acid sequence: CASSRQGPNSPLHF.

CDR3 residues: CASSLGPADNEKLFF. CDR3 coding DNA: TGTGCCAGCAGCTTGGGTCCGGCGGATAATGAAAAACTGTTTTTT. The chain employs TRBV5-4 and TRBJ1-4; unclear D gene. CDR3 length equals 15 residues. The V and J ends lost 0 bases and 4 bases respectively, with 10 bases between them. The germline V gene encodes CDR1 SGHNT and CDR2 YYREEE (reference sequence).

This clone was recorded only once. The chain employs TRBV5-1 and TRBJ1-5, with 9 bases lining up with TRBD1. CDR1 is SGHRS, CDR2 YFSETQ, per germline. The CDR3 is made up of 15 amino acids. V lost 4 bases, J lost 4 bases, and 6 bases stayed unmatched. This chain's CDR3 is CASSPGQGTNQPQHF. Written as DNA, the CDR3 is TGCGCCAGCAGCCCGGGACAGGGTACGAATCAGCCCCAGCATTTT.

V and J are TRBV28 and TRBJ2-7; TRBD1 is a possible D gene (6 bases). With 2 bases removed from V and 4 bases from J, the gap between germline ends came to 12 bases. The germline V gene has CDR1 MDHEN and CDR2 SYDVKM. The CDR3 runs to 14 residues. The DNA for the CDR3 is TGTGCCAGCAGTTTAGACAGGAGCCTATACGAGCAGTACTTC. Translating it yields CASSLDRSLYEQYF.

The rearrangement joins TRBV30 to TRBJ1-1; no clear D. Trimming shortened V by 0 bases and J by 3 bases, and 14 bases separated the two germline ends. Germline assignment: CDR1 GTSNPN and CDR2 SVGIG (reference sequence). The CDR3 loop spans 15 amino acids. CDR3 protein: CAWSVRAWGDTEAFF. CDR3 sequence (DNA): TGTGCCTGGAGTGTACGAGCGTGGGGAGACACTGAAGCTTTCTTT.

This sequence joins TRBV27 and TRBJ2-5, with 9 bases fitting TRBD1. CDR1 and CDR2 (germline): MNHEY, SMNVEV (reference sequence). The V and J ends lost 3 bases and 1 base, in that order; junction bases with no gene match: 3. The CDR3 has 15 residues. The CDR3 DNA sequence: TGTGCCAGCAGTTTCTCGACAGGGGGCCAAGAGACCCAGTACTTC. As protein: CASSFSTGGQETQYF.

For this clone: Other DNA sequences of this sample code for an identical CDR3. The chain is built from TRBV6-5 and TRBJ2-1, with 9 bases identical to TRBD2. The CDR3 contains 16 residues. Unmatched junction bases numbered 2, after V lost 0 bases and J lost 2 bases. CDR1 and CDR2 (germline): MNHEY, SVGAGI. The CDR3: CASSYSSGGPYNEQFF. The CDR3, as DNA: TGTGCCAGCAGTTACTCGAGCGGGGGGCCCTACAATGAGCAGTTCTTC.

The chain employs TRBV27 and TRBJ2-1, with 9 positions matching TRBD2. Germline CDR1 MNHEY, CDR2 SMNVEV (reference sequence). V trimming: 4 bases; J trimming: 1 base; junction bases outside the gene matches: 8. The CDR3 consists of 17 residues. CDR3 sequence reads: CASSSLTAGGSYNEQFF. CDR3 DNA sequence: TGTGCCAGCAGTTCCCTTACAGCGGGGGGATCCTACAATGAGCAGTTCTTC.

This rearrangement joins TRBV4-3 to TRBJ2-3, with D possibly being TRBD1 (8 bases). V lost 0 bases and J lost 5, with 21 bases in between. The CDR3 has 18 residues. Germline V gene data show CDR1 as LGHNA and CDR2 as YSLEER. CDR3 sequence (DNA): TGCGCCAGCAGCCAAGAGCTAACAGGGGGGGGTAAGAAAGATACGCAGTATTTT. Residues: CASSQELTGGGKKDTQYF.

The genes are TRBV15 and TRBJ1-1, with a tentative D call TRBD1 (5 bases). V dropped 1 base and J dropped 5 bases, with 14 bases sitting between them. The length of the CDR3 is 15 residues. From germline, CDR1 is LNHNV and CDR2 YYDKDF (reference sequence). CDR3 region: CATSRVRRRVTEAFF. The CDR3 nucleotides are TGTGCCACCAGCAGAGTACGGCGCAGGGTAACTGAAGCTTTCTTT.